This record concerns one T cell receptor (beta chain) sequence. The data are from a study of T cell responses to AZD1222 COVID-19 vaccine. The length of the CDR3 is 16 residues. The germline V gene encodes CDR1 SGDLS and CDR2 YYNGEE. V was trimmed by 1 base and J by 0 bases, leaving 11 bases between them. TCRdb keeps only in-frame clones here, not all; method: immunoSEQ multiplex PCR. The sample consists of 95,000 to 150,000 clones, approximately 85% of them appearing once. The sequencing used peripheral blood, collected on day 0 of AZD1222 vaccination. The chain joins TRBV9 to TRBJ2-1; tentatively, D is TRBD2 (6 bases). This sequence originates from an adult in good health. The CDR3 DNA follows: TGTGCCAGCAGCGTAAGACTGGGGGGCTCCTACAATGAGCAGTTCTTC. This translates into CASSVRLGGSYNEQFF.